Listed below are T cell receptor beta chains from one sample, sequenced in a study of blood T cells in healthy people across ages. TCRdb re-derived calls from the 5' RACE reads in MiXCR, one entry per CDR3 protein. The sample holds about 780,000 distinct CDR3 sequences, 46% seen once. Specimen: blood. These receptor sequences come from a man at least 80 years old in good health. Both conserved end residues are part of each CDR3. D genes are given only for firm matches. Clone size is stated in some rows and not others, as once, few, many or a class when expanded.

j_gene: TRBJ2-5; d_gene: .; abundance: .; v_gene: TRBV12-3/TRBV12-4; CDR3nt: TGTACCAGCAGTGCACGGACGGACGGGGAGACCCAGTACTTC; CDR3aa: CTSSARTDGETQYF
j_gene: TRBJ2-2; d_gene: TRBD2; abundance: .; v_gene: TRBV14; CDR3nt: TGTGCCAGCAGCCCCACCCATAGCGGGAGGGCCGCGGTCGGGGAGCTGTTTTTT; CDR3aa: CASSPTHSGRAAVGELFF
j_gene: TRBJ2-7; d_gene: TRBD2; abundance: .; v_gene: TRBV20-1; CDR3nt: TGCAGTGCTAGAAGGACTAGCGGGCGAACCTCCTACGAGCAGTACTTC; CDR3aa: CSARRTSGRTSYEQYF
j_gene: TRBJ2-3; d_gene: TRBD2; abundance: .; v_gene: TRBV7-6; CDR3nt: TGTGCCAGCAGCCTCAGGACTAGCGGGAGGGCCCCGCGTACGCAGTATTTT; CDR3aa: CASSLRTSGRAPRTQYF
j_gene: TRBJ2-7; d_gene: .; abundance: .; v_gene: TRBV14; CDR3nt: TGTGCCAGCAGCCCGACAGGACCCAGCAAGCAGTACTTC; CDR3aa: CASSPTGPSKQYF
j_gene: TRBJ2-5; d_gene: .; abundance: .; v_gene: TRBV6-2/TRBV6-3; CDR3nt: TGTGCCAGCAGTTACGGAGCCGGGGATTTGGAGACCCAGTACTTC; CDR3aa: CASSYGAGDLETQYF
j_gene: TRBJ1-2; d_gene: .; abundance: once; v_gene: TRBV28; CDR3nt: TGTGCCAGCAAAGGGGGAGTCTATGACTACACCTTC; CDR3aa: CASKGGVYDYTF
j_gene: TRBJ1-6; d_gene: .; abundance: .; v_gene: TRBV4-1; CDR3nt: TGCGCCAGCAGCCAACAACCGGGTTCACCCCTCCACTTT; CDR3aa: CASSQQPGSPLHF
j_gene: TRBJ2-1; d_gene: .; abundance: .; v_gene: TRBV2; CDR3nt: TGTGCCAGCAGAGATAGCGGTGAGCAGTTCTTC; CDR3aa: CASRDSGEQFF
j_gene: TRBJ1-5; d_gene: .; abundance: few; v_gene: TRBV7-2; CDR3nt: TGTGCCAGCAGCTTCTCAGCGGTAGAGCAGCCCCAGCATTTT; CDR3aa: CASSFSAVEQPQHF
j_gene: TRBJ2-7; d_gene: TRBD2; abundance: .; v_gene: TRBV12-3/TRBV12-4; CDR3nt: TGTGCCAGCAGTTTACTAGCGGGAGTGTCGGGCGAGCAGTACTTC; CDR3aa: CASSLLAGVSGEQYF
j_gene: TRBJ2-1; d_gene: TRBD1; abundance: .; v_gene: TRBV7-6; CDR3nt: TGTGCCAGCAGCCCACCCCAAGGGGGCCGTTTCAATGAGCAGTTCTTC; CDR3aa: CASSPPQGGRFNEQFF
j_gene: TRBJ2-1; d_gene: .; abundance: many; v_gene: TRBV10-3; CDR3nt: TGTGCCATCAGTGAGTCGAGCCGGGGGCAACCTTTCAATGAGCAGTTCTTC; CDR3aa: CAISESSRGQPFNEQFF
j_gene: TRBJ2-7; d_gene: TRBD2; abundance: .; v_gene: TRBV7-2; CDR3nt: TGTGCCAGCGGTACGGGCGGGAGGGCCGACGAGCAGTACTTC; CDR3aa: CASGTGGRADEQYF
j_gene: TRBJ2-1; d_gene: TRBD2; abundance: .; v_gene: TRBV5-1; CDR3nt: TGCGCCAGCAGCCCGCCGGGACTAGCGGCACCGGGGAACAATGAGCAGTTCTTC; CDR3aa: CASSPPGLAAPGNNEQFF
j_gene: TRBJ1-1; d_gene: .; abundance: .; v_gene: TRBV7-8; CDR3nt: TGTGCCAGTCAAGCAATAGGGGGGAACACTGAAGCTTTCTTT; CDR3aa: CASQAIGGNTEAFF
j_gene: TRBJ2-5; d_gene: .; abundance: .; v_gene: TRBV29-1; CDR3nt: TGCAGCGTTGTCCCCAGGGCAGAGACCCAGTACTTC; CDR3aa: CSVVPRAETQYF
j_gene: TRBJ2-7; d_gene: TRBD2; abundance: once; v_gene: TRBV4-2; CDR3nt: TGTGCCAGCAGCCAAGAATCGGGACTAGTAGCGCACGAGCAGTACTTC; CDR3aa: CASSQESGLVAHEQYF